Listed below are T cell receptor beta chains from one sample, sequenced in a study of pediatric ulcerative colitis. Repertoires were generated with immunoSEQ multiplex PCR, while TCRdb's copy carries only in-frame clones and drops some. The repertoire holds approximately 30,000 clones, with roughly four fifths as singletons. The sequenced sample consisted of blood. The receptors were sampled from a boy between 10 and 17 years old with severe ulcerative colitis. Each CDR3 is given with its conserved first and last residue. D genes are given only for firm matches. Rows give clone size only sometimes, using once, few, many, or a class for an expanded clone.

clone size,CDR3 length,J gene,D gene,V gene,CDR3 DNA,CDR3 protein
-,18,TRBJ1-1,TRBD1,TRBV7-9,TGTGCCAGCAGCCAACCCAGGACAGGGAATAAAATGAACACTGAAGCTTTCTTT,CASSQPRTGNKMNTEAFF
-,14,TRBJ1-6,-,TRBV2,TGTGCCAGCATGAGTAGCTCCTATAATTCACCCCTCCACTTT,CASMSSSYNSPLHF
-,14,TRBJ1-1,-,TRBV2,TGTGCCAGCAGTGAAGCGCTTACGGGGGGCACGGCTTTCTTT,CASSEALTGGTAFF
few,16,TRBJ2-5,TRBD1,TRBV7-8,TGTGCCAGCAGTTTCGGGACAGGGGGGTTTCAAGAGACCCAGTACTTC,CASSFGTGGFQETQYF
-,11,TRBJ1-1,TRBD1,TRBV6-6,TGTGCTCACAGGGGTGACACTGAAGCTTTCTTT,CAHRGDTEAFF
-,13,TRBJ2-1,-,TRBV7-8,TGTGCCAGCAGCCCCCCCCTCGGGAATGAGCAGTTCTTC,CASSPPLGNEQFF
few,16,TRBJ1-1,-,TRBV10-3,TGTGCCATCAGTCCTTACACCTCAGGGGTGAACACTGAAGCTTTCTTT,CAISPYTSGVNTEAFF
few,13,TRBJ1-1,-,TRBV5-1,TGCGCCAGCAGCTTAACGGGGGGCACTGAAGCTTTCTTT,CASSLTGGTEAFF
-,15,TRBJ2-5,TRBD1,TRBV19,TGTGCCAGTAGTATCATCAGGGACAGGCAAGAGACCCAGTACTTC,CASSIIRDRQETQYF
-,14,TRBJ2-7,-,TRBV7-9,TGTGCCAGCAGCTACCCGGACGGGAACTACGAGCAGTACTTC,CASSYPDGNYEQYF
-,12,TRBJ2-1,-,TRBV10-3,TGTGCCATCAGTGAACAGGACAATGAGCAGTTCTTC,CAISEQDNEQFF
-,17,TRBJ2-2,TRBD2,TRBV2,TGTGCCAGCAGGACGACTAGCGGGGGGGAAAACACCGGGGAGCTGTTTTTT,CASRTTSGGENTGELFF
-,16,TRBJ2-3,TRBD2,TRBV4-1,TGCGCCAGCAGCCAGGGTCTAGCGGGGGGGACAGATACGCAGTATTTT,CASSQGLAGGTDTQYF
-,15,TRBJ2-5,TRBD1,TRBV28,TGTGCCAGCAGTGGAGCGGACAGGGGAAAGGAGACCCAGTACTTC,CASSGADRGKETQYF
-,13,TRBJ1-2,-,TRBV7-9,TGTGCCAGCAGCTTAGCGCTGACCTATGGCTACACCTTC,CASSLALTYGYTF
-,15,TRBJ2-2,-,TRBV11-2,TGTGCCAGCAGCTTAGTGGGTAGGGCTCCCGGGGAGCTGTTTTTT,CASSLVGRAPGELFF
once,17,TRBJ2-2,TRBD2,TRBV9,TGTGCCAGCAGCGGCGGGGCGGGGCGGGGGAGCACCGGGGAGCTGTTTTTT,CASSGGAGRGSTGELFF
once,14,TRBJ1-6,-,TRBV30,TGTGCCTGGAGTACTCCCCGGGCCCCATCACCCCTCCACTTT,CAWSTPRAPSPLHF
-,12,TRBJ2-2,-,TRBV27,TGTGCCAGCCCTCGGGTTCCCGGGGAGCTGTTTTTT,CASPRVPGELFF
-,11,TRBJ1-1,-,TRBV10-3,TGTGCCATCAGTGAGGGCCCTAAAGCTTTCTTT,CAISEGPKAFF
-,14,TRBJ1-2,-,TRBV9,TGTGCCAGCAGCGTAGATAGGGGAGACTATGGCTACACCTTC,CASSVDRGDYGYTF
-,14,TRBJ1-1,-,TRBV7-9,TGTGCCAGCAGCTCCGCTACCCAGGGAACTGAAGCTTTCTTT,CASSSATQGTEAFF
-,14,TRBJ2-5,-,TRBV7-9,TGTGCCAGCAGCCCCGGGCATACCGGAGAGACCCAGTACTTC,CASSPGHTGETQYF
-,13,TRBJ1-4,-,TRBV7-6,TGTGCCAGCAGCCGAGGGACGGGTGAAAAACTGTTTTTT,CASSRGTGEKLFF
-,17,TRBJ1-2,-,TRBV9,TGTGCCAGCAGCGTAGGCGGCGGACTCTACAATACCTATGGCTACACCTTC,CASSVGGGLYNTYGYTF
-,16,TRBJ2-3,-,TRBV6-6,TGTGCCAGCAGTTACTCAACCGTAAGGACAGCTGATACGCAGTATTTT,CASSYSTVRTADTQYF
-,13,TRBJ2-6,-,TRBV10-2,TGCGCCAGCAGGAGTGCCGGGGCCAACGTCCTGACTTTC,CASRSAGANVLTF
-,12,TRBJ1-1,-,TRBV4-1,TGCGCCAGCAGCCAAGTCCTGGGGGAAGCTTTCTTT,CASSQVLGEAFF
-,13,TRBJ1-5,TRBD1,TRBV6-1,TGTGCCAGCAGCGAGACAGGGGTGCAGCCCCAGCATTTT,CASSETGVQPQHF
-,14,TRBJ2-4,-,TRBV19,TGTGCCAGTAGTACCCGGGGCGCCAAAAACATTCAGTACTTC,CASSTRGAKNIQYF
-,15,TRBJ2-1,-,TRBV7-8,TGTGCCAGCAGCCCGACTGGCGGGGCGGGTTACGAGCAGTTCTTC,CASSPTGGAGYEQFF
-,13,TRBJ2-5,-,TRBV7-7,TGTGCCAGCAGCACCAGGGTTGAGGAGACCCAGTACTTC,CASSTRVEETQYF
-,13,TRBJ1-2,-,TRBV10-1,TGCGCCAGCAGTGAGTCTGGGGGTTATGGCTACACCTTC,CASSESGGYGYTF
once,17,TRBJ2-7,TRBD1,TRBV30,TGTGCCTGGAGCCAAAGAACCCTCGGGACAGGTTTCTACGAGCAGTACTTC,CAWSQRTLGTGFYEQYF
once,13,TRBJ1-1,-,TRBV6-1,TGTGCCAGCAGTGAACAGACAAACACTGAAGCTTTCTTT,CASSEQTNTEAFF
-,12,TRBJ1-1,-,TRBV30,TGTGCCTGGAGTCCCCGACCGTCAGGAGCTTTCTTT,CAWSPRPSGAFF
-,16,TRBJ2-3,-,TRBV5-4,TGTGCCAGCAGCTCGCGGGACTTACCCCGCACAGATACGCAGTATTTT,CASSSRDLPRTDTQYF
once,15,TRBJ2-3,TRBD2,TRBV7-2,TGTGCCAGCAGCCACGGGACTAGTGAGGCAGATACGCAGTATTTT,CASSHGTSEADTQYF
few,13,TRBJ1-2,-,TRBV27,TGTGCCAGCAGGAGGGCTCCTAACTATGGCTACACCTTC,CASRRAPNYGYTF
few,14,TRBJ1-1,-,TRBV14,TGTGCCAGCAGCCAGGGGCTCATGAACACTGAAGCTTTCTTT,CASSQGLMNTEAFF
-,13,TRBJ1-1,-,TRBV12-5,TGTGCTAGTGGTCCTCCCCGGGACACCGAAGCTTTCTTT,CASGPPRDTEAFF
-,10,TRBJ1-4,-,TRBV6-1,TGTGCCAGCATCGGTGAAAAACTGTTTTTT,CASIGEKLFF
-,15,TRBJ1-1,TRBD1,TRBV6-5,TGTGCCAGCAGTTACGAGGGGGCTGTGAACACTGAAGCTTTCTTT,CASSYEGAVNTEAFF
-,15,TRBJ1-1,-,TRBV21-1,TGTGCCAGCAGCAAATGCGCGGACAGGAACACTGAAGCTTTCTTT,CASSKCADRNTEAFF
-,16,TRBJ2-6,-,TRBV28,TGTGCCAGCAGTGTACATACAGGGACTGGGGCCAACGTCCTGACTTTC,CASSVHTGTGANVLTF
-,14,TRBJ2-3,-,TRBV5-4,TGTGCCACGATTGAGAGGGGGGGCCGGGATACGCAGTATTTT,CATIERGGRDTQYF
-,19,TRBJ2-1,TRBD2,TRBV5-5,TGTGCCAGCAGCCCGAAGGGACTAGCGGGGGCCAGCTCCTACAATGAGCAGTTCTTC,CASSPKGLAGASSYNEQFF
-,17,TRBJ1-5,-,TRBV4-1,TGCGCCAGCAGCGCTATAGGGGGGCCTTACGAAAATCAGCCCCAGCATTTT,CASSAIGGPYENQPQHF
-,13,TRBJ2-7,-,TRBV6-6,TGTGCCAGCAGTTATGCGGGCTCCTACGAGCAGTACTTC,CASSYAGSYEQYF
-,14,TRBJ2-7,-,TRBV30,TGTGCCTGGATGACCAGCTCGGGCTCCTACGAGCAGTACTTC,CAWMTSSGSYEQYF
-,14,TRBJ2-1,-,TRBV9,TGTGCCAGCAGCGTAGGAGGATCCTACAATGAGCAGTTCTTC,CASSVGGSYNEQFF